This TCR beta chain stems from a study of OX40 agonist ivuxolimab in advanced cancers. Study details: Participants could have had prior anti-PD-1, anti-PD-L1 or anti-CTLA-4 therapy, and about 40% had some.

Turning to this clone: Its antigen remains unknown.

Findings and limits, study-wide: It was not determined which antigens were specifically recognized by the peripheral T cells that had undergone clonal expansion.

V lost 4 bases, J lost 2 bases, and 12 bases lay in between. CDR3 length equals 14 residues. Germline-derived CDR1 and CDR2 are SQVTM and ANQGSEA. No patient had autoimmune disease or received systemic immunosuppression. Profiled with immunoSEQ multiplex PCR; TCRdb holds only in-frame clones, not every one. The sample contains 48,000 or so clones, about 90% of which appear only once. Sequences were derived from CD4+ or CD8+ T cells sorted from blood, sampled in a trial of the OX40 agonist ivuxolimab. The rearrangement joins TRBV29-1 to TRBJ2-1; weak D call: TRBD2 (5 bases). This sequence was found in an adult with an advanced solid tumor such as melanoma, head and neck, liver or kidney cancer. The CDR3 loop reads CSVAEVGTYNEQFF. The CDR3 DNA is TGCAGCGTTGCTGAGGTCGGGACCTACAATGAGCAGTTCTTC.